This T cell receptor (beta chain) was sequenced during a study of shared T cell receptors in the human thymus. Trimming took 3 bases from V and 1 from J, leaving 7 bases between them. The CDR3 consists of 13 residues. The germline V gene has CDR1 SEHNR and CDR2 FQNEAQ (reference sequence). Clones were sequenced by immunoSEQ multiplex PCR, and TCRdb holds only the in-frame ones, with some missing. The sample yields roughly 560,000 clones, around 82% seen once. This same sample was also taken into another study, of human thymus T cells. That study adds: Corrective heart surgery yielded the resections from which the thymus tissue came. Thymic and blood repertoires seemed to show skewed V and J gene use.

This clonotype was obtained from a boy in the first two years of life with a congenital heart defect. This chain connects TRBV7-9 to TRBJ2-7; unclear D gene. Sequencing was carried out using thymocytes. DNA of the CDR3: TGTGCCAGCAGCTTGCGGCGGTCCTACGAGCAGTACTTC. Translation gives CASSLRRSYEQYF. Complete variable domain (other parts from reference TRBV7-9 and TRBJ2-7): DTGVSQNPRHKITKRGQNVTFRCDPISEHNRLYWYRQTLGQGPEFLTYFQNEAQLEKSRLLSDRFSAERPKGSFSTLEIQRTEQGDSAMYLCASSLRRSYEQYFGPGTRLTVT.